This T cell receptor beta chain was sequenced in a study of cytomegalovirus exposure and HLA in healthy donors. Study results and caveats: Excluded were some V segments that proved indistinguishable, including TRBV6-2 and TRBV6-3. Later on, a genetic analysis was performed. It linked a missense variant in DCLRE1C with V- and J-gene trimming of TCR beta. Presence/absence results assume similar sequencing depth per donor, which may not hold.

The PCR was carried out with 60 Vbeta primers and 13 Jbeta primers. The method was immunoSEQ multiplex PCR; TCRdb's version includes in-frame clones alone and lacks a portion of them. Here the sample table reports some 47,000 clones. Healthy donors of bone marrow made up the group. Points on this clone: Its antigen is still unknown.

CDR3 length: 15 amino acids. The V and J ends lost 3 bases and 1 base respectively, with 12 bases between them. Germline CDR1 and CDR2: LNHDA and SQIVND (reference sequence). J is TRBJ1-1 and V is TRBV19; no definite D call. The sequenced sample consisted of PBMCs. The source is a woman in her thirties or forties in good health and CMV-seronegative. The CDR3, as DNA: TGTGCCAGTAGTATCGTGGGCCTTTCGAACACTGAAGCTTTCTTT. This encodes CASSIVGLSNTEAFF.